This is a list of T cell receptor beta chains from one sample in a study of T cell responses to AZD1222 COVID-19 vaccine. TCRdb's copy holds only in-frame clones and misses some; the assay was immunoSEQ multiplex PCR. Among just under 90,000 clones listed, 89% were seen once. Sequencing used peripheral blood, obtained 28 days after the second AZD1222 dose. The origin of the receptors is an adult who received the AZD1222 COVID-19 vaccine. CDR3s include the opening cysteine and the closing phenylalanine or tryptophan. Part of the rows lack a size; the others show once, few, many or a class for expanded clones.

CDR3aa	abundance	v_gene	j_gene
CASSEPLNEQFF	NA	TRBV2	TRBJ2-1
CASSHQRQGVAGELFF	NA	TRBV4-1	TRBJ2-2
CASSAMDGLTEQYF	NA	TRBV27	TRBJ2-7
CSGVTEDGYTF	NA	TRBV29-1	TRBJ1-2
CASSDIPGTLQMGTEAFF	NA	TRBV2	TRBJ1-1
CASSSDTINYGYTF	NA	TRBV18	TRBJ1-2
CASSSDGESFYGYTF	NA	TRBV7-2	TRBJ1-2
CASSLNRGDTGELFF	NA	TRBV27	TRBJ2-2
CATSLWNGNQPQHF	NA	TRBV15	TRBJ1-5
CASSSTGGFYEQYF	NA	TRBV7-8	TRBJ2-7
CASGLNSNQPQHF	NA	TRBV12-5	TRBJ1-5
CASSVAGGRAGELFF	NA	TRBV9	TRBJ2-2
CASSLSGSIYGYTF	NA	TRBV27	TRBJ1-2
CATSFGDGTDTQYF	NA	TRBV24-1	TRBJ2-3
CATSEGGQVRTGELFF	NA	TRBV24-1	TRBJ2-2
CASSLKLIYNEQFF	NA	TRBV7-9	TRBJ2-1
CSVSGQGGDDWPYGYTF	NA	TRBV29-1	TRBJ1-2
CASSYSSTGNQPQHF	once	TRBV6-5	TRBJ1-5
CASSQGNRETQYF	few	TRBV4-1	TRBJ2-5
CASSEQGKFQETQYF	NA	TRBV2	TRBJ2-5
CASSLVRGDTEAFF	NA	TRBV7-8	TRBJ1-1
CAISETGTLRANYGYTF	NA	TRBV10-3	TRBJ1-2